The 30 T cell receptor beta chains below were found in one sample sequenced in a study of Japanese encephalitis immunity and Zika vaccine responses (dated by TCRdb to the early 2020s). The protocol used for the library was 5' RACE. This sample was sequenced with an Illumina MiSeq. TCRdb cleaned the public reads at Q25 with fastp, built clones with MiXCR and kept in-frame beta chains. Rows with a matching CDR3 protein are joined into one entry that keeps the most common DNA and genes. A total of a few hundred distinct CDR3 sequences appear in this sample, 1.6% of them only once. Roughly 20% of the sample belongs to the ten largest clones. After labeling with CellTrace CFSE, PBMCs were cultured for over 5 days in RPMI containing about 8.1% human serum along with peptide pools, each at about 0.98 ug/mL. On a BD FACSAria, proliferating CD4 T cells were sorted without fixation as live CD56-CD19-CD16-CD3+CD4+ CFSE-low cells.

Sequences were derived from antigen-activated CD4+ T cells from blood, cultured, sampled during a Zika inactivated vaccine study. All receptors derive from an adult man who received an inactivated Zika virus vaccine.

This clonotype is deemed large. V and J are TRBV18 and TRBJ2-3, with D perhaps matching TRBD2 (5 bases). Germline V gene lookup returns CDR1 KGHSH and CDR2 LQKENI. CDR3 length equals 16 residues. Trimming pared 3 bases from V and 0 bases from J, leaving 13 bases between. This CDR3 is CASSPNPGISTDTQYF. CDR3 bases: TGTGCCAGCTCACCCAACCCCGGGATTAGCACAGATACGCAGTATTTT.

In its sample, this clonotype is large. The chain is built from TRBV20-1 and TRBJ2-3, with 9 bases identical to TRBD2. The CDR3 totals 15 residues. V was clipped by 5 bases and J by 4 bases; unmatched bases: 10. Germline values: CDR1 DFQATT, CDR2 SNEGSKA (reference sequence). The CDR3: CSAPASGGMADTQYF. The CDR3 DNA reads TGCAGTGCTCCGGCGAGCGGGGGGATGGCAGATACGCAGTATTTT.

This clonotype is medium-sized. A read error may explain this, as a much larger clone is one base away. This chain uses TRBV20-1 with TRBJ2-3; 13 nucleotides agree with TRBD2. The CDR3 contains 15 residues. V dropped 5 bases and J dropped 4; count of bases not matched to a gene: 6. Looked up from germline, CDR1 is DFQATT and CDR2 is SNEGSKA (reference sequence). CDR3: CSACPGLAGSDTQYF. CDR3 DNA: TGCAGTGCTTGCCCGGGACTAGCGGGGTCAGATACGCAGTATTTT.

Sample share makes this clonotype large. This chain uses TRBV3-1 with TRBJ2-2; D is unresolved. Germline CDR1 and CDR2: LGHDT and YNNKEL (reference sequence). V dropped 1 base and J dropped 1 base, with 10 bases sitting between them. The CDR3 consists of 16 residues. Here the CDR3 DNA reads TGTGCCAGCAGCCAAGCAGGCTTTAAGAACACCGGGGAGCTGTTTTTT. This codes for CASSQAGFKNTGELFF.

This clonotype is judged large (0.1 to 1%). The V call is TRBV12-3 or TRBV12-4, the J call TRBJ2-1; TRBD1 is a possible D gene (6 bases). This CDR3 spans 13 amino acids. The V and J ends lost 7 bases and 10 bases respectively, with 17 bases between them. In nucleotides, the CDR3 is TGTGCCAGCAACATATTAGGGGGACCCGAGCAGTTCTTC. Translated, it gives CASNILGGPEQFF.

Judged by abundance, this clonotype is large. The chain carries TRBV11-2 and TRBJ2-2; no reliable D call. The CDR3 length is 13 residues. From germline, CDR1 is SGHAT and CDR2 FQNNGV. V was pared by 3 bases and J by 6 bases, with 8 bases between. In DNA, the CDR3 is TGTGCCAGCAGCTTCCTAGGAGCCGGGGAGCTGTTTTTT. This translates into CASSFLGAGELFF.

This clonotype is large by share. The rearrangement links TRBV6-1 to TRBJ1-2; D is uncertain. CDR3 length: 14 amino acids. The germline CDR1 and CDR2 sequences are MNHNS and SASEGT. V lost 3 bases and J 5 bases, leaving 13 bases between the germline ends. The CDR3 DNA reads TGTGCCAGCAGTGAGTCGGCAGCACCTTATGGCTACACCTTC. The encoded protein is CASSESAAPYGYTF.

This clonotype rates as large (0.1 to 1%). The rearrangement uses TRBV20-1 and TRBJ2-3; the match to TRBD2 covers 13 bases. J lost 4 bases, V lost 5 bases, and 6 bases had no gene match. The CDR3 covers 15 residues. Per the germline V gene, CDR1 is DFQATT and CDR2 is SNEGSKA (reference sequence). CDR3: CSAYPGLAGSDTQYF. The CDR3 DNA is TGCAGTGCTTACCCGGGACTAGCGGGGTCAGATACGCAGTATTTT.

By proportion, this clonotype is large. This chain joins TRBV20-1 and TRBJ2-2; TRBD2 agrees at 8 bases. V lost 3 bases to trimming and J lost 3 bases; unmatched junction nucleotides: 6. The CDR3 is 15 amino acids. Germline values: CDR1 DFQATT, CDR2 SNEGSKA (reference sequence). CDR3 DNA sequence: TGCAGTGCTAGCGGGGGGGCGGTGGACACCGGGGAGCTGTTTTTT. It encodes CSASGGAVDTGELFF.

This clonotype is labeled large (0.1 to 1%). This chain links TRBV4-2 with TRBJ2-3, with TRBD1 matching 11 bases. The CDR3 is 15 amino acids. CDR1 is LGHNA and CDR2 is YNFKEQ in the germline V gene. V lost 4 bases to trimming and J lost 0 bases; unmatched junction nucleotides: 0. The DNA of the CDR3 is TGTGCCAGCAGCCGGGACAGGGGGAGCACAGATACGCAGTATTTT. As protein: CASSRDRGSTDTQYF.

This clonotype is termed hyperexpanded. The chain has TRBV6-1 and TRBJ2-5, with a weak D call TRBD2 (5 bases). CDR1 and CDR2 (germline): MNHNS, SASEGT. CDR3 length: 13 residues. Deletions cut 6 bases from V and 7 bases from J, with 15 bases between. DNA for the CDR3: TGTGCCAGCAGCGGTACTAGGGATGGGACCCAGTACTTC. Translated: CASSGTRDGTQYF.

By sample fraction, this clonotype is medium-sized. The genes are TRBV5-8 and TRBJ1-2, with D uncertain. The germline CDR1 and CDR2 sequences are SGHTS and YDEGEE. The CDR3 runs 13 residues. Between the trimmed V and J ends, which lost 4 bases and 8 bases, there was a span of 15 bases. DNA for the CDR3: TGTGCCAGCAGCCTGGGTGCATCCCGGGGCTACACCTTC. Its translation is CASSLGASRGYTF. The full variable domain, with the rest looked up from reference TRBV5-8 and TRBJ1-2, is EAGVTQSPTHLIKTRGQQATLRCSPISGHTSVYWYQQALGLGLQFLLWYDEGEERNRGNFPPRFSGRQFPNYSSELNVNALELEDSALYLCASSLGASRGYTFGSGTRLTVV.

By share, this clonotype ranks as large. V and J are TRBV20-1 and TRBJ1-2; D is undetermined. Per germline, CDR1 DFQATT and CDR2 SNEGSKA (reference sequence). V shed 6 bases and J shed 0 bases, with 17 bases lying between them. CDR3 length: 15 residues. This CDR3 reads CSAAGLGGANYGYTF. DNA of the CDR3: TGCAGTGCCGCAGGTTTGGGCGGGGCTAACTATGGCTACACCTTC.

This clonotype is deemed medium-sized. In DNA form, the CDR3 reads TGTGCCAGCAGCTTAATACGCCAATCAGCCGGGGAGCTGTTTTTT. Its translation: CASSLIRQSAGELFF. The rearrangement joins TRBV7-2 to TRBJ2-2; D uncertain. This CDR3 comprises 15 residues. Between the trimmed V and J ends, which lost 2 bases and 6 bases, there was a span of 13 bases. Germline V gene lookup returns CDR1 SGHTA and CDR2 FQGNSA.

This clonotype ranks as medium-sized. This chain connects TRBV23-1 to TRBJ2-4; D ambiguous. TRBV23-1 is filed as an ORF, its function uncertain. Trimming removed 3 bases at V and 0 bases at J, with 15 bases between. The length of the CDR3 is 17 residues. CDR3 region: CASSHFRSLLAKNIQYF. The CDR3 DNA reads as TGCGCCAGCAGTCATTTTCGGTCCCTACTAGCCAAAAACATTCAGTACTTC.

This clonotype is deemed large. The chain employs TRBV4-1 and TRBJ2-7, with TRBD1 matching 7 bases. The germline V gene has CDR1 MGHRA and CDR2 YSYEKL. The CDR3 is 14 residues long. V trimming: 4 bases; J trimming: 2 bases; junction bases outside the gene matches: 5. The CDR3 reads CASSPRQGPYEQYF. CDR3 coding DNA: TGCGCCAGCAGCCCCCGACAGGGACCCTACGAGCAGTACTTC.

This clonotype is judged medium-sized. V usage is TRBV6-1 and J usage is TRBJ1-6; D is unclear. Germline V gene sequence: CDR1 MNHNS, CDR2 SASEGT. This CDR3 has 14 residues. V lost 7 bases, J lost 1 base, and 8 bases lay in between. The CDR3 nucleotides read TGTGCCAGCACCATACAGTCCTATAATTCACCCCTCCACTTT. The encoded protein is CASTIQSYNSPLHF.

This clonotype is large by share. The V gene is TRBV20-1, the J gene TRBJ1-4; D is unresolved. Per the germline V gene, CDR1 is DFQATT and CDR2 is SNEGSKA (reference sequence). V lost 1 base to trimming and J lost 3 bases, with 3 bases between them. The CDR3 sequence is 12 residues long. The CDR3 loop reads CSARGPNEKLFF. The CDR3 nucleotides are TGCAGTGCTAGAGGGCCTAATGAAAAACTGTTTTTT.

This clonotype rates as large (0.1 to 1%). The rearrangement joins TRBV4-3 to TRBJ1-2, with D unclear. Trimming left V 0 bases short and J 2 bases short, with 13 bases between. This CDR3 is 16 amino acids long. Germline-derived CDR1 and CDR2 are LGHNA and YSLEER. The CDR3 sequence: CASSQDSAVTNYGYTF. DNA of the CDR3: TGCGCCAGCAGCCAAGATTCGGCGGTTACGAACTATGGCTACACCTTC.

By share, this clonotype ranks as medium-sized (0.01 to 0.1%). This chain joins TRBV18 and TRBJ2-1; 7 bases are a match to TRBD2. V was pared by 2 bases and J by 3 bases, with 4 bases of the junction left unmatched. Germline CDR1 and CDR2: KGHSH and LQKENI. The length of the CDR3 is 15 residues. CDR3 protein: CASSPEGGNYNEQFF. The CDR3 DNA reads as TGTGCCAGCTCACCAGAGGGAGGGAACTACAATGAGCAGTTCTTC.

This clonotype is large (0.1 to 1%) in the sample. V and J are TRBV12-3 or TRBV12-4 and TRBJ2-7, with 9 bases matching TRBD2. With V trimmed by 7 bases and J by 0 bases, 16 bases remained unmatched. The CDR3 covers 18 residues. CDR3 DNA sequence: TGTGCCAGCACCAAGAATCGGCTAGCGGGAAAGAGCTCCTACGAGCAGTACTTC. Encoded protein: CASTKNRLAGKSSYEQYF.

Relative to its sample, this clonotype is medium-sized. This chain uses TRBV3-1 with TRBJ2-7; perhaps TRBD1 as D (5 bases). The CDR3 is 12 amino acids. With 8 bases removed from V and 4 bases from J, the gap between germline ends came to 12 bases. The germline CDR1 and CDR2 sequences are LGHDT and YNNKEL (reference sequence). Here the CDR3 reads CASSLSGYEQYF. CDR3 in DNA: TGTGCCAGCTCACTATCAGGGTACGAGCAGTACTTC.

In its sample, this clonotype ranks as medium-sized (0.01 to 0.1%). This chain joins TRBV20-1 and TRBJ2-1, with 13 bases identical to TRBD2. CDR3 length: 15 residues. Germline CDR1 is DFQATT and CDR2 is SNEGSKA (reference sequence). Trimming at V came to 0 bases and at J to 7 bases, leaving 3 bases not matched to a gene. This chain's CDR3 is CSARELAGGGNEQFF. In DNA, the CDR3 is TGCAGTGCTAGAGAACTAGCGGGGGGGGGGAATGAGCAGTTCTTC.

In its sample, this clonotype is large. The V and J genes are TRBV15 and TRBJ2-7; D gene unclear. Germline lookup yields CDR1 LNHNV and CDR2 YYDKDF (reference sequence). The CDR3 totals 14 residues. The V gene lost 3 bases and the J gene lost 2 bases, with 11 bases spanning the gap. CDR3: CATSRAGPPYEQYF. For the CDR3, the DNA is TGTGCCACCAGCAGGGCAGGACCACCCTACGAGCAGTACTTC.

By frequency in the sample, this clonotype is large. This chain uses TRBV5-6 with TRBJ1-2, with 8 bases matching TRBD1. V was clipped by 4 bases and J by 8 bases; unmatched bases: 13. Germline V gene lookup returns CDR1 SGHDT and CDR2 YYEEEE. The CDR3 has 15 amino acids. This CDR3 reads CASSTIPGGASGYTF. DNA for the CDR3: TGTGCCAGCAGCACAATTCCAGGGGGCGCAAGCGGCTACACCTTC.

In this sample, this clonotype is large. V is TRBV20-1 and J is TRBJ1-2, with D uncertain. V was cut by 5 bases and J by 4 bases, with 14 bases left in between. Germline values: CDR1 DFQATT, CDR2 SNEGSKA (reference sequence). The CDR3 is 13 amino acids. CDR3 loop: CSAHLPATYGYTF. The CDR3 DNA reads as TGCAGTGCTCACCTCCCGGCCACCTATGGCTACACCTTC.

In this sample, this clonotype is large. The V call is TRBV4-3, the J call TRBJ1-6, with a weak D call TRBD1 (5 bases). The CDR3 extends over 17 amino acids. The germline gives CDR1 LGHNA, CDR2 YSLEER. V was shortened by 1 base and J by 10 bases, with 20 bases between the two germline ends. This CDR3 is CASSQAISGRGWSPLHF. The CDR3 region has the DNA TGCGCCAGCAGCCAAGCCATCTCAGGGCGAGGCTGGTCACCCCTCCACTTT.

Sample share makes this clonotype large. The chain uses TRBV7-8 and TRBJ2-7; 11 nucleotides match TRBD2. The germline CDR1 and CDR2 sequences are SGHVS and FQNEAQ. The CDR3 length is 18 residues. V shed 0 bases and J 2 bases; nucleotides not matched to a gene: 9. DNA for the CDR3: TGTGCCAGCAGCTTAGCAGTAGCGGGGGGGCGAGGTCCCTACGAGCAGTACTTC. It codes for CASSLAVAGGRGPYEQYF.

By share, this clonotype counts as large (0.1 to 1%). The genes are TRBV7-6 and TRBJ1-6; D not resolved. Trimming removed 1 base from V and 7 bases from J, with 5 bases in between. CDR1 is SGHVS, CDR2 FNYEAQ, per germline. This CDR3 spans 13 amino acids. Here the CDR3 reads CASSLDLNSPLHF. The CDR3 DNA reads as TGTGCCAGCAGCTTAGACCTAAATTCACCCCTCCACTTT.

By its share, this clonotype is medium-sized. The CDR3 loop reads CAISTEGTSAGDTQYF. The DNA of the CDR3 is TGTGCCATCAGCACGGAGGGGACTAGCGCCGGAGATACGCAGTATTTT. The chain joins TRBV10-3 to TRBJ2-3, with 10 bases identical to TRBD2. V lost 6 bases to trimming and J lost 5 bases; unmatched junction nucleotides: 11. There are 16 residues in the CDR3. CDR1 and CDR2 (germline): ENHRY, SYGVKD.